Listed here are 16 T cell receptor beta chains from one sample, sequenced in a study of shared clonotypes between healthy human individuals. Sequencing was performed with immunoSEQ multiplex PCR; in TCRdb, only in-frame clones are kept and a portion is missing. This table holds hundreds of thousands of clones, approximately 79% found once. The sequenced sample was memory CD4+ T cells sorted from blood. Regarding subset: CD45RA-negative fraction. Receptor source: a woman aged 30 to 39 in good health.

This clone was recorded only once. The rearrangement links TRBV28 to TRBJ2-7, with D perhaps being TRBD1 or TRBD2 (7 bases each). Germline CDR1 is MDHEN and CDR2 is SYDVKM. The CDR3 consists of 13 residues. The V end lost 6 bases, the J end lost 2 bases, and 11 bases lay between the germline ends. This CDR3 reads CASSQGGTYEQYF. The CDR3 DNA follows: TGTGCCAGCAGCCAGGGGGGGACCTACGAGCAGTACTTC.

The V call is TRBV7-2, the J call TRBJ1-5, with TRBD1 identical over 8 bases. Germline lookup yields CDR1 SGHTA and CDR2 FQGNSA. The CDR3 is 15 residues long. The trim removed 3 bases at V and 3 bases at J, leaving 4 bases unmatched. CDR3 residues: CASSLRQGFNQPQHF. CDR3 sequence (DNA): TGTGCCAGCAGCTTGAGACAGGGGTTCAATCAGCCCCAGCATTTT.

The rearrangement links TRBV30 to TRBJ2-5; D perhaps matches TRBD2 (6 bases). The J call is uncertain, as TRBJ2-7 better fits the DNA end. The germline CDR1 and CDR2 sequences are GTSNPN and SVGIG (reference sequence). The CDR3 covers 16 residues. CDR3 region: CAWGDPTSWGAYEQYF. The DNA for the CDR3 is TGTGCCTGGGGGGACCCCACTAGCTGGGGAGCCTACGAGCAGTACTTC.

This chain links TRBV5-1 with TRBJ1-1; tentative D call: TRBD1 (5 bases). Between the trimmed V and J ends, which lost 0 bases and 1 base, there was a span of 10 bases. The CDR3 sequence is 15 residues long. Per germline, CDR1 SGHRS and CDR2 YFSETQ. The CDR3 nucleotides read TGCGCCAGCAGCTTGGACGGGCAGGGGAACACTGAAGCTTTCTTT. Residues: CASSLDGQGNTEAFF.

The chain carries TRBV10-1 and TRBJ2-3; perhaps TRBD2 as D (5 bases). This CDR3 is 13 amino acids long. V was pared by 2 bases and J by 6 bases, with 9 bases between. The germline CDR1 and CDR2 sequences are WNHNN and SYGVQD (reference sequence). CDR3 sequence reads: CASSERGADTQYF. CDR3 coding DNA: TGCGCCAGCAGTGAGCGGGGAGCGGATACGCAGTATTTT.

This rearrangement joins TRBV2 to TRBJ2-7, with D possibly called TRBD1 or TRBD2 (5 bases each). The CDR3 length is 14 residues. V lost 7 bases, J lost 0 bases, and 13 bases lay in between. The germline CDR1 and CDR2 sequences are SNHLY and FYNNEI. Here the CDR3 DNA reads TGTGCCAGCACCGGGACGCCGAGCTCCTACGAGCAGTACTTC. Translating it yields CASTGTPSSYEQYF.

CDR3 DNA sequence: TGTGCCTGGAGTTTGCAGGATGAGCAGTTCTTC. It yields the protein CAWSLQDEQFF. The chain couples TRBV30 to TRBJ2-1, with D unresolved. V was shortened by 2 bases and J by 8 bases, with 7 bases between the two germline ends. The V gene's germline CDR1 is GTSNPN and CDR2 SVGIG (reference sequence). The CDR3 is made up of 11 amino acids.

The chain has TRBV6-6 and TRBJ2-7, with D hard to call. The ends were cut back, 1 base at V and 3 bases at J, with 1 base in the middle. Germline CDR1 MNHNY, CDR2 SVGAGI (reference sequence). CDR3 length: 11 residues. CDR3 bases: TGTGCCAGCAGTTACTTCTACGAGCAGTACTTC. It yields the protein CASSYFYEQYF.

The chain uses TRBV5-1 and TRBJ2-1; TRBD2 might be the D (6 bases). The V gene lost 0 bases and the J gene lost 8 bases, with 12 bases spanning the gap. The CDR3 loop spans 14 amino acids. The V gene's germline CDR1 is SGHRS and CDR2 YFSETQ. CDR3 bases: TGCGCCAGCAGCTTGGGAGGAGGGTGGGATGAGCAGTTCTTC. This translates into CASSLGGGWDEQFF.

The gene calls are TRBV19 and TRBJ1-2; tentative D call: TRBD1 (5 bases). V was trimmed by 6 bases and J by 7 bases, leaving 15 bases between them. The germline V gene has CDR1 LNHDA and CDR2 SQIVND (reference sequence). The CDR3 runs 13 residues. The CDR3 here is CASRSPGRVGYTF. For the CDR3, the DNA is TGTGCCAGTAGATCGCCAGGGAGAGTTGGCTACACCTTC.

This chain uses TRBV6-5 with TRBJ2-7; a possible D gene is TRBD1 (5 bases). V was clipped by 0 bases and J by 5 bases, with 11 bases between them. Germline CDR1 reads MNHEY; CDR2 reads SVGAGI. This CDR3 is built from 14 residues. The CDR3 reads CASSYSQGSDEQYF. The CDR3 DNA is TGTGCCAGCAGTTACTCGCAGGGTTCCGACGAGCAGTACTTC.

The chain couples TRBV28 to TRBJ2-7, with D possibly matching TRBD1 (5 bases). The CDR3 sequence is 14 residues long. Deletions cut 3 bases from V and 2 bases from J, with 11 bases between. The V gene's germline CDR1 is MDHEN and CDR2 SYDVKM. The CDR3 coding sequence is TGTGCCAGCAGTTTGTTACAGGCAACCTACGAGCAGTACTTC. Protein product: CASSLLQATYEQYF.

With regard to this clone: Distinct nucleotide sequences in the sample also encode this CDR3. The CDR3 loop reads CASSPGLARTGELFF. Here the CDR3 DNA reads TGTGCCAGCAGTCCGGGACTAGCTAGGACCGGGGAGCTGTTTTTT. The rearrangement uses TRBV6-5 and TRBJ2-2; 9 bases are shared with TRBD2. Per germline, CDR1 MNHEY and CDR2 SVGAGI. The V gene end was trimmed by 5 bases and the J gene end by 5 bases; junction bases not matched to a gene: 6. The CDR3 spans 15 residues.

V gene TRBV7-9 combines with J gene TRBJ1-6; D unresolved. The CDR3 is 13 residues long. Between the trimmed V and J ends, which lost 1 base and 14 bases, there was a span of 12 bases. The germline V gene encodes CDR1 SEHNR and CDR2 FQNEAQ (reference sequence). The CDR3 DNA sequence: TGTGCCAGCAGCTTAGACTCTTCCGGGGCCCTCCACTTT. It translates to CASSLDSSGALHF.

The gene calls are TRBV7-9 and TRBJ2-2; 9 bases agree with TRBD1. The CDR3 extends over 15 amino acids. J was trimmed by 7 bases and V by 3 bases; bases with no gene match: 6. Germline values: CDR1 SEHNR, CDR2 FQNEAQ (reference sequence). In DNA form, the CDR3 reads TGTGCCAGCAGCTTCAGGGACAGGGAAGGCGGGGAGCTGTTTTTT. Its protein is CASSFRDREGGELFF.

The chain joins TRBV6-5 to TRBJ1-1; no reliable D call. V was clipped by 7 bases and J by 0 bases, with 9 bases between them. The CDR3 is made up of 13 amino acids. Germline lookup yields CDR1 MNHEY and CDR2 SVGAGI. CDR3 amino acids: CASKVGMNTEAFF. The CDR3, as DNA: TGTGCCAGCAAGGTTGGGATGAACACTGAAGCTTTCTTT.